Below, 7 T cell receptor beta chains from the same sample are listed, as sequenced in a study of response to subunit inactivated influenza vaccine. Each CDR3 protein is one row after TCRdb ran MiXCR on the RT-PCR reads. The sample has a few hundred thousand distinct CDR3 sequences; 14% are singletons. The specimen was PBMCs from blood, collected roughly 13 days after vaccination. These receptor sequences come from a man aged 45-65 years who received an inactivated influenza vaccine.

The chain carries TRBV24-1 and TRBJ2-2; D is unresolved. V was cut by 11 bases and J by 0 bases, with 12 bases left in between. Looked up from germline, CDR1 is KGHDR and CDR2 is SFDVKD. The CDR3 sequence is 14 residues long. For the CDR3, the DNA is TGTGCCAGTGCCGATAACTCGAACACCGGGGAGCTGTTTTTT. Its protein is CASADNSNTGELFF.

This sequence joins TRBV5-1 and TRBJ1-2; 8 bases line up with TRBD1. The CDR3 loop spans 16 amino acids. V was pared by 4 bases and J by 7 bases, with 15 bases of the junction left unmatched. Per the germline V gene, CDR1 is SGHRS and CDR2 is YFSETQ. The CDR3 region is CASSLYGPDRARGYTF. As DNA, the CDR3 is TGCGCCAGCAGCCTCTACGGACCGGACAGGGCCCGTGGCTACACCTTC.

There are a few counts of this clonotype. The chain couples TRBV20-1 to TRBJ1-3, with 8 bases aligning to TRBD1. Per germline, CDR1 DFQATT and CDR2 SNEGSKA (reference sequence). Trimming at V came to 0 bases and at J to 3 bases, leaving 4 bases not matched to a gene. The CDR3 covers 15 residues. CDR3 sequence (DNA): TGCAGTGCTAGAGATCCAGGGGGCAATGGAAACACCATATATTTT. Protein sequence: CSARDPGGNGNTIYF.

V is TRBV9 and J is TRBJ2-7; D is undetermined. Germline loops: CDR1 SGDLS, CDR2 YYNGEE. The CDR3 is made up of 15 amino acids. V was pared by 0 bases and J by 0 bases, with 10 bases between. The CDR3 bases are TGTGCCAGCAGCGTAGCTTTGGGCAGCTCCTACGAGCAGTACTTC. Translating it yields CASSVALGSSYEQYF.

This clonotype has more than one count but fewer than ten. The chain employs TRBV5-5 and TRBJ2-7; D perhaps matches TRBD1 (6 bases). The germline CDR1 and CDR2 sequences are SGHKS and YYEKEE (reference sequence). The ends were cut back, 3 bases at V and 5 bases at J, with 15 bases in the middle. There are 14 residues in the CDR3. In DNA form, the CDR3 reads TGTGCCAGCAGCTGGACACACAGGGTTCACGAGCAGTACTTC. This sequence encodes CASSWTHRVHEQYF.

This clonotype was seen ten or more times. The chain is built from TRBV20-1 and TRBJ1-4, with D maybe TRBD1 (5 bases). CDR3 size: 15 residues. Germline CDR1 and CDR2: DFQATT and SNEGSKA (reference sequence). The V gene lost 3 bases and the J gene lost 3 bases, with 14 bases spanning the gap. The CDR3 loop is CSASLWGEANEKLFF. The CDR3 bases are TGCAGTGCTAGCCTTTGGGGGGAAGCTAATGAAAAACTGTTTTTT.

The CDR3 sequence: CASNDGRGEKLFF. The DNA of the CDR3 is TGTGCCAGCAACGACGGCCGGGGTGAAAAACTGTTTTTT. V gene TRBV19 combines with J gene TRBJ1-4; D is ambiguous. The CDR3 has 13 amino acids. V was pared by 9 bases and J by 7 bases, with 15 bases between. Germline V gene sequence: CDR1 LNHDA, CDR2 SQIVND (reference sequence).